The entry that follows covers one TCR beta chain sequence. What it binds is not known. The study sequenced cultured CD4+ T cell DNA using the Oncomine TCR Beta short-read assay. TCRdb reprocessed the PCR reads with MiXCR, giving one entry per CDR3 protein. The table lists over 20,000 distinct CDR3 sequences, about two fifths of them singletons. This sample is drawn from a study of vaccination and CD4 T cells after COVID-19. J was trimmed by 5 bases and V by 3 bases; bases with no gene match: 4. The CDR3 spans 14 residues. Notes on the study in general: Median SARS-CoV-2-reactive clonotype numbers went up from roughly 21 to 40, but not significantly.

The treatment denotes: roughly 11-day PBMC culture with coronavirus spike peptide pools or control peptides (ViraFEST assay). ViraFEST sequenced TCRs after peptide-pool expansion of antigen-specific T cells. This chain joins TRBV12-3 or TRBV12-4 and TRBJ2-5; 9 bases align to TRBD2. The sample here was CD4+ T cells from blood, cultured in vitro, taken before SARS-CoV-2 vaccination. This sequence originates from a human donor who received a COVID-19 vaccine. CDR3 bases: TGTGCCAGCAGTTTTAGCGGGGGTGAGGAGACCCAGTACTTC. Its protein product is CASSFSGGEETQYF.